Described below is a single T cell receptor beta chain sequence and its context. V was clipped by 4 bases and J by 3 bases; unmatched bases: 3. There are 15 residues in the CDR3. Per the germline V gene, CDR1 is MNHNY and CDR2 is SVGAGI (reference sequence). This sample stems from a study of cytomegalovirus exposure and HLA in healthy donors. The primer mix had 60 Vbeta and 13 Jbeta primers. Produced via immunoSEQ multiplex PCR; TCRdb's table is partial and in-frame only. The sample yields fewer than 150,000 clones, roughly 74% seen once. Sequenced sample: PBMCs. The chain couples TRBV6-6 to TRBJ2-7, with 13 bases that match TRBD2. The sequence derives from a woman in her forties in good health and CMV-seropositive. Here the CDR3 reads CASSFGLAGDYEQYF. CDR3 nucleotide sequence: TGTGCCAGCAGTTTTGGACTAGCGGGAGACTACGAGCAGTACTTC.